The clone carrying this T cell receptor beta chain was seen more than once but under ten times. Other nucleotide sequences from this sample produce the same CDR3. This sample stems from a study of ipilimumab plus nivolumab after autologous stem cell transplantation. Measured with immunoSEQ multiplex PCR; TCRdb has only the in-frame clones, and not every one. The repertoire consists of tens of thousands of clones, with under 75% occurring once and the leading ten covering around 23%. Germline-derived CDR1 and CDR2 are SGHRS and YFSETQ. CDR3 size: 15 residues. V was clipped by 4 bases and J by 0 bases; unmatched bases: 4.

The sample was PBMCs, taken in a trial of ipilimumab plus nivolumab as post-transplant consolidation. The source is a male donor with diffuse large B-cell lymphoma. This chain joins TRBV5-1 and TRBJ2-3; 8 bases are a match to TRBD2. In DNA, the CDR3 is TGCGCCAGCAGCCAACTAGCGGAGAGCACAGATACGCAGTATTTT. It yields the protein CASSQLAESTDTQYF.